Sequencing of this TCR beta chain was carried out in a study of long-term antiretroviral therapy in people with HIV. Points from the study as a whole: Post-ART, diversity grew, though it stayed under transplant donor control levels. The repertoire was dominated at all time points by clones expanded before ART.

V lost 5 bases and J 2 bases, leaving 15 bases between the germline ends. This CDR3 is built from 14 residues. Germline V CDR1 and CDR2: SQVTM, ANQGSEA. In regard to this clone: What it binds is unknown.

The authors ran the immunoSEQ assay, v3.0, at survey level. Sequencing efforts were directed toward roughly 40,000-55,000 T-cell genomes per sample. Data came from immunoSEQ multiplex PCR; TCRdb stores just in-frame clones and leaves some out. Of 25,000 or so clones in the sample, around 80% were seen once. The chain carries TRBV29-1 and TRBJ1-1; D might be TRBD1 (5 bases). Sequences were derived from unsorted PBMCs, sampled 1.5 years before starting antiretroviral therapy. The clonotype was recovered from a man aged 18 to 29 with HIV. The CDR3 DNA follows: TGCAGCGTTCACTCCGCGGGGCGAAACACTGAAGCTTTCTTT. This sequence encodes CSVHSAGRNTEAFF.